This is a list of T cell receptor beta chains from one sample in a study of metastatic and nonmetastatic thyroid tumors. MiXCR reprocessed the PCR reads for TCRdb. The top ten hold 12% of the sample, which has under 15,000 clones, 28% seen once. The material sequenced was tumor tissue. These receptors all stem from a female donor with papillary thyroid cancer or a benign thyroid nodule (not recorded which). Some clones in this sample may be carry-over from other donors' samples. The CDR3 runs from the conserved cysteine through the conserved F or W. Each record gives: clone size, V gene, D gene, J gene, CDR3 protein, CDR3 DNA. The D gene is left open where the match is weak. Clone size appears in some rows only: once, few, many, or a class for an expanded clone.

many	TRBV20-1	-	TRBJ2-3	CSAPLSVSTYTQYF	TGCAGTGCACCGCTTAGCGTTAGCACATATACGCAGTATTTT
many	TRBV4-1	TRBD1	TRBJ1-1	CASRDRVGDTEAFF	TGCGCCAGCAGAGACAGGGTTGGAGACACTGAAGCTTTCTTT
-	TRBV20-1	-	TRBJ2-7	CSASGLPGAYEQYF	TGCAGTGCTAGCGGACTACCTGGGGCCTACGAGCAGTACTTC
once	TRBV19	-	TRBJ2-6	CASRGRRFTGANVLTF	TGTGCTAGTAGAGGCCGGCGATTCACTGGGGCCAACGTCCTGACTTTC
-	TRBV2	-	TRBJ1-2	CAAPTGTRSNYGYTF	TGTGCCGCACCAACCGGGACTCGCTCTAACTATGGCTACACCTTC
-	TRBV23-1	TRBD2	TRBJ2-1	CASSQPRSGIGWIEIF	TGCGCCAGCAGTCAACCCCGAAGCGGGATCGGCTGGATCGAGATCTTC
medium-sized	TRBV2	-	TRBJ2-7	CASSEVVHEQYF	TGTGCCAGCAGTGAGGTCGTCCACGAGCAGTACTTC
-	TRBV28	TRBD2	TRBJ2-3	CASTIVAGRTDTQYF	TGTGCCAGCACCATTGTAGCGGGGCGCACAGATACGCAGTATTTT
-	TRBV12-3/TRBV12-4	-	TRBJ1-2	CASSLGGAGGYTF	TGTGCCAGCAGTTTGGGGGGGGCAGGTGGCTACACCTTC
few	TRBV2	-	TRBJ1-4	CASSGRDHWVKLFF	TGTGCCAGTAGTGGAAGAGACCATTGGGTAAAACTGTTTTTT
-	TRBV12-3/TRBV12-4	-	TRBJ2-5	CASSLSVGSYQETQYF	TGTGCCAGCAGTCTTTCAGTAGGATCGTACCAAGAGACCCAGTACTTC
-	TRBV15	-	TRBJ2-3	CATSRDSIDTQYF	TGTGCCACCAGCAGAGATTCGATCGATACGCAGTATTTT
-	TRBV6-6	-	TRBJ1-2	CASSYSRQPTYGYTF	TGTGCCAGCAGTTACTCGCGGCAGCCTACCTATGGCTACACCTTC
-	TRBV5-1	-	TRBJ2-3	CASSLWWNTDTQYF	TGCGCTAGCTCTTTGTGGTGGAACACAGATACGCAGTATTTT
once	TRBV2	-	TRBJ2-7	CASSVGGGLSSYEQYF	TGTGCCAGCAGTGTCGGAGGCGGGTTGAGCTCCTACGAGCAGTACTTC
many	TRBV9	-	TRBJ2-2	CASSMTVNTGELFF	TGTGCCAGCTCCATGACGGTGAACACCGGGGAGCTGTTTTTT
-	TRBV20-1	TRBD2	TRBJ2-7	CSARDGAGKNEQYF	TGCAGTGCTAGAGATGGAGCGGGAAAGAACGAGCAGTACTTC
few	TRBV2	-	TRBJ2-7	CASSLSGFGSYEQYF	TGTGCCAGCAGTTTATCCGGTTTTGGATCCTACGAGCAGTACTTC
medium-sized	TRBV11-2	-	TRBJ2-5	CASSLGGGFETQYF	TGTGCCAGCAGCTTAGGAGGGGGTTTTGAGACCCAGTACTTC
medium-sized	TRBV12-3/TRBV12-4	-	TRBJ2-3	CASSFSDTQYF	TGTGCCAGCAGTTTTTCAGATACGCAGTATTTT
-	TRBV20-1	TRBD1	TRBJ1-5	CSVLTGANQPQHF	TGCAGTGTCCTTACAGGGGCAAATCAGCCCCAGCATTTT
medium-sized	TRBV5-1	TRBD1	TRBJ1-1	CASSWRQGNSEAFF	TGCGCCAGCAGCTGGAGACAGGGTAATTCTGAAGCTTTCTTT
-	TRBV28	TRBD2	TRBJ2-1	CASSVPSGAAGFF	TGTGCCAGCAGTGTTCCTAGCGGGGCGGCGGGGTTCTTC
-	TRBV4-3	-	TRBJ2-7	CASSQESETSYEQYF	TGCGCCAGCAGCCAAGAGAGCGAGACCTCCTACGAGCAGTACTTC
few	TRBV6-1	-	TRBJ1-1	CASPSNTEAFF	TGTGCCAGCCCCTCGAACACTGAAGCTTTCTTT
-	TRBV27	TRBD1	TRBJ1-4	CASSRTGRIEANEKLFF	TGTGCCAGCAGCAGGACAGGGCGTATTGAAGCTAATGAAAAGCTGTTTTTT
-	TRBV7-9	-	TRBJ1-1	CASSSGGSTEAFF	TGTGCCAGCAGCTCTGGGGGAAGTACTGAAGCCTTCTTT
few	TRBV19	TRBD2	TRBJ2-7	CTSSTPGLGVYEQYF	TGTACCAGTAGTACACCGGGACTAGGAGTCTACGAGCAGTACTTC
many	TRBV18	TRBD1	TRBJ1-4	CASSPRDRGFLTNEKLFF	TGTGCCAGCTCACCACGGGACAGGGGGTTTTTAACTAATGAAAAACTGTTTTTT
few	TRBV6-1	-	TRBJ2-7	CASSQAGVSYEQYF	TGTGCCAGCAGCCAGGCAGGGGTCTCCTACGAGCAGTACTTC
-	TRBV27	TRBD1	TRBJ2-7	CASSHNPGQETYEQYF	TGTGCCAGCAGCCACAATCCCGGACAGGAAACCTACGAGCAGTACTTC
few	TRBV6-1	-	TRBJ2-7	CASSASAYEQYF	TGTGCCAGCAGTGCGTCCGCCTACGAGCAGTACTTC
many	TRBV10-3	-	TRBJ2-3	CAISQTSPGDTQYF	TGTGCCATCAGCCAAACTAGCCCAGGGGATACGCAGTATTTT
medium-sized	TRBV28	TRBD1	TRBJ1-5	CASSMGTGVNQPQHF	TGTGCCAGCAGTATGGGGACAGGGGTCAATCAGCCCCAGCATTTT
many	TRBV9	-	TRBJ2-7	CASSVEASGLTYEQYF	TGTGCCAGCAGCGTAGAAGCCTCGGGGTTGACCTACGAGCAGTACTTC
-	TRBV3-1	-	TRBJ1-3	CASSQVEVNTIYF	TGTGCCAGCAGCCAAGTCGAGGTGAACACCATATATTTT
medium-sized	TRBV19	-	TRBJ1-3	CASTEAAGSSGNTIYF	TGTGCCAGTACCGAGGCGGCGGGTTCCTCTGGAAACACCATATATTTT
-	TRBV2	TRBD2	TRBJ2-1	CASSEALGRTSGYNEQFF	TGTGCCAGCAGTGAAGCGCTTGGGAGGACTAGCGGTTACAATGAGCAGTTCTTC
many	TRBV5-6	-	TRBJ2-2	CASSLGARNTGELFF	TGTGCCAGCAGCTTGGGGGCTCGGAACACCGGGGAGCTGTTTTTT
medium-sized	TRBV6-1	-	TRBJ1-6	CASSRTRMNNSPLHF	TGTGCCAGCAGCCGAACCAGGATGAATAATTCACCCCTCCACTTT
-	TRBV11-3	-	TRBJ2-3	CASRRWVVSDTQYF	TGTGCCAGTAGGAGGTGGGTAGTCTCAGATACGCAGTATTTT
-	TRBV5-1	-	TRBJ2-3	CASSLSQLSDTQYF	TGCGCCAGCAGCTTGAGCCAACTCTCAGATACGCAGTATTTT
-	TRBV2	TRBD2	TRBJ2-3	CAMLAGASTDTQYF	TGTGCCATGTTAGCGGGCGCTAGCACAGATACGCAGTATTTT